This T cell receptor (beta chain) was documented in a study of CD8 T cells in ankylosing spondylitis. Findings and limits, study-wide: The authors found the disease-linked clones to be CD8+ and relatively rare in peripheral blood. Both synovial fluid and blood in reactive arthritis had previously been reported to carry some motif variants. It was reported that disease-linked clones were significantly enriched in matched ankylosing spondylitis synovial fluid.

This CDR3 comprises 14 residues. Losses at the gene ends were 7 bases for V and 5 bases for J; bases not matched to a gene: 8. Concerning this clonotype itself: The antigen is undetermined. A read error may explain this, as a much larger clone is one base away.

TCRdb recomputed calls from the 5' RACE reads with MiXCR, one row per CDR3 protein. The sample consists of some 240,000 distinct CDR3 sequences, roughly 8.6% of them appearing once. This chain joins TRBV12-3 or TRBV12-4 and TRBJ1-1, with 9 nucleotides matching TRBD1. The source material was blood, either unsorted or a sorted T cell fraction (not recorded which). The sequence was obtained from a male donor with ankylosing spondylitis or in good health (not recorded which). The CDR3 bases are TGTGCCAGCATGGACAGGGGAGGAATTACTGAAGCTTTCTTT. Translation gives CASMDRGGITEAFF.